This T cell receptor beta chain was captured by sequencing in a study of T cells after yellow fever vaccination. Study-wide results and limits: A faster peak, day 5 versus 15, was reached by the weaker secondary response.

MiXCR, run by TCRdb on the 5' RACE reads, gives a single entry per CDR3 protein. The sample includes about 120,000 distinct CDR3 sequences, around 8% of them seen just once. To note about this clonotype: Its antigen is unidentified. A much larger clone lies one base from this, so it may be a read error.

The CDR3 has 13 amino acids. CDR1 and CDR2 (germline): WNHNN, SYGVQD (reference sequence). This sample comprised CD8+ T cells sorted from PBMCs, obtained 45 days after the yellow fever booster vaccination. The chain couples TRBV10-1 to TRBJ2-7; D not resolved. This clonotype was obtained from a man aged 30-40 years who received the YFV17D yellow fever vaccine. The DNA of the CDR3 is TGCGCCAGCGGTGAGGTACCAGCTGGAGAGCAGTACTTC. This encodes CASGEVPAGEQYF.